These 15 T cell receptor beta chains were sequenced from one sample in a study of T cells after yellow fever vaccination. TCRdb redid the calling of the 5' RACE reads with MiXCR, one entry per CDR3 protein. The data show about 73,000 distinct CDR3 sequences, 7.7% seen once. Specimen: CD8+ T cells sorted from PBMCs, collected on the day of the yellow fever booster vaccination. The origin of the receptors is a man under 40 who received the YFV17D yellow fever vaccine.

The CDR3 nucleotides read TGCGCCAGCAGGGAACTAGGGGAGCAGTACTTC. The encoded protein is CASRELGEQYF. The chain carries TRBV10-2 and TRBJ2-7, with a tentative D call TRBD2 (5 bases). From germline, CDR1 is WSHSY and CDR2 SAAADI. CDR3 length: 11 residues. Deletions cut 6 bases from V and 7 bases from J, with 10 bases between.

This clonotype was observed a few times. The V gene is TRBV5-1, the J gene TRBJ1-2; a weak D match, TRBD1 (5 bases). Germline V CDR1 and CDR2: SGHRS, YFSETQ. V was trimmed by 1 base and J by 2 bases, leaving 9 bases between them. The CDR3 is 14 residues long. This chain's CDR3 is CASSLWDDNYGYTF. CDR3 in DNA: TGCGCCAGCAGCTTGTGGGACGACAACTATGGCTACACCTTC.

Note on this clonotype: A junction boundary mismatches the germline segment, possibly from a read error. CDR3 coding DNA: TGTCCCAGCAGCTTATATCCCATTAGCGGGAGGGCCCACGAGCAGTACTTC. Translation gives CPSSLYPISGRAHEQYF. V usage is TRBV7-8 and J usage is TRBJ2-7; 11 bases agree with TRBD2. CDR1 is SGHVS, CDR2 FQNEAQ, per germline. The CDR3 totals 17 residues.

The chain uses TRBV2 and TRBJ2-1; the match to TRBD2 covers 7 bases. Germline-derived CDR1 and CDR2 are SNHLY and FYNNEI. This CDR3 has 17 amino acids. V lost 0 bases and J lost 2; bases outside the gene matches: 7. This CDR3 is CASSEALQAGPYNEQFF. CDR3 DNA: TGTGCCAGCAGTGAAGCGCTTCAAGCGGGGCCCTACAATGAGCAGTTCTTC.

The chain links TRBV20-1 to TRBJ2-7; possible D gene TRBD2, 6 bases. Trimming left V 2 bases short and J 6 bases short, with 14 bases between. The V gene's germline CDR1 is DFQATT and CDR2 SNEGSKA (reference sequence). This CDR3 contains 13 residues. The CDR3 DNA is TGCAGTGCTAGATCTTACGCCGGGGGCGAGCAGTACTTC. Protein: CSARSYAGGEQYF.

This clonotype was detected ten times or more. V is TRBV14 and J is TRBJ2-1; either TRBD1 or TRBD2 may supply D (5 bases each). The V gene lost 5 bases and the J gene lost 0 bases, with 11 bases spanning the gap. The CDR3 runs to 15 residues. Germline CDR1 reads SGHDN; CDR2 reads FVKESK. The CDR3 sequence is CASSKDTSSYNEQFF. The CDR3 DNA is TGTGCCAGCAGCAAGGACACTAGCTCCTACAATGAGCAGTTCTTC.

This clonotype was seen a single time. A read error may be the cause here, since a much bigger clone is one base away. The rearrangement links TRBV7-8 to TRBJ2-7; 9 bases are a match to TRBD1. Trimming took 5 bases from V and 6 from J; bases not matched to a gene: 11. Per the germline V gene, CDR1 is SGHVS and CDR2 is FQNEAQ. The CDR3 loop spans 15 amino acids. As DNA, the CDR3 is TGTGCCAGCAGCGGGTCTGGGACAGGGTTTGCCGAGCAGTACTTC. Protein product: CASSGSGTGFAEQYF. Supplemented by reference TRBV7-8 and TRBJ2-7, the full variable domain reads GAGVSQSPRYKVAKRGQDVALRCDPISGHVSLFWYQQALGQGPEFLTYFQNEAQLDKSGLPSDRFFAERPEGSVSTLKIQRTQQEDSAVYLCASSGSGTGFAEQYFGPGTRLTVT.

This clonotype was seen only a few times. The chain links TRBV7-8 to TRBJ2-5, with 10 nucleotides matching TRBD1. This CDR3 spans 15 amino acids. Germline-derived CDR1 and CDR2 are SGHVS and FQNEAQ. V shed 1 base, J shed 1 base, and the junction held 0 bases outside the gene matches. The CDR3 loop reads CASSLGTGGQETQYF. The DNA for the CDR3 is TGTGCCAGCAGCTTAGGGACAGGGGGCCAAGAGACCCAGTACTTC.

This clonotype showed up just a few times. The chain employs TRBV7-2 and TRBJ2-1; tentatively, D is TRBD1 or TRBD2 (5 bases each). Per the germline V gene, CDR1 is SGHTA and CDR2 is FQGNSA. The CDR3 is made up of 15 amino acids. V lost 3 bases and J lost 0, with 9 bases in between. In DNA, the CDR3 is TGTGCCAGCAGCTTCGAGGGGAGCTCCTACAATGAGCAGTTCTTC. Protein: CASSFEGSSYNEQFF.

This chain links TRBV7-2 with TRBJ2-3; D unclear. This CDR3 has 13 residues. Germline V CDR1 and CDR2: SGHTA, FQGNSA. V lost 7 bases to trimming and J lost 6 bases, with 14 bases between them. The DNA of the CDR3 is TGTGCCAGCAACCCCCCCCCTTTGGATACGCAGTATTTT. It is translated as CASNPPPLDTQYF.

The CDR3 DNA follows: TGCAGCGTTGGGGGAGCACTAGGCGCGACCTACAATGAGCAGTTCTTC. It codes for CSVGGALGATYNEQFF. The V call is TRBV29-1, the J call TRBJ2-1, with D tentatively TRBD2 (5 bases). V lost 4 bases, J lost 2 bases, and 18 bases lay in between. CDR1 SQVTM and CDR2 ANQGSEA come from the germline V gene. The CDR3 has 16 residues.

The genes are TRBV7-9 and TRBJ1-2; the D is unclear. V gave up 5 bases and J gave up 8 bases, with 9 bases separating them. The germline V gene has CDR1 SEHNR and CDR2 FQNEAQ (reference sequence). The CDR3 totals 11 residues. Here the CDR3 DNA reads TGTGCCAGCAGCCCAGGCTGGGGCTACACCTTC. Protein product: CASSPGWGYTF.

This clonotype was counted at least ten times. The V call is TRBV7-9, the J call TRBJ1-1; D gene ambiguous. Trimming stripped 2 bases from V and 6 bases from J, with 7 bases between. The V gene's germline CDR1 is SEHNR and CDR2 FQNEAQ (reference sequence). This CDR3 is 12 amino acids long. For the CDR3, the DNA is TGTGCCAGCAGCTTATTGGTCCCTGAAGCTTTCTTT. Translated: CASSLLVPEAFF.

A few counts support this clonotype. V usage is TRBV27 and J usage is TRBJ2-5, with D perhaps matching TRBD2 (5 bases). With 3 bases removed from V and 5 bases from J, the gap between germline ends came to 10 bases. CDR1 and CDR2 from the germline V gene are MNHEY and SMNVEV (reference sequence). The CDR3 is 13 amino acids. CDR3 sequence (DNA): TGTGCCAGCAGTTTGGCCGGGATCGAGACCCAGTACTTC. Encoded protein: CASSLAGIETQYF.

This clonotype was seen a few times. The chain links TRBV4-3 to TRBJ2-1, with D maybe TRBD1 (6 bases). CDR3 size: 14 residues. Germline V lookup: CDR1 LGHNA, CDR2 YSLEER. V lost 4 bases and J lost 12, with 19 bases in between. The CDR3 region has the DNA TGCGCCAGCAGCCTCGGATCCCACACACAGGGGCAGTTCTTC. Its protein is CASSLGSHTQGQFF.